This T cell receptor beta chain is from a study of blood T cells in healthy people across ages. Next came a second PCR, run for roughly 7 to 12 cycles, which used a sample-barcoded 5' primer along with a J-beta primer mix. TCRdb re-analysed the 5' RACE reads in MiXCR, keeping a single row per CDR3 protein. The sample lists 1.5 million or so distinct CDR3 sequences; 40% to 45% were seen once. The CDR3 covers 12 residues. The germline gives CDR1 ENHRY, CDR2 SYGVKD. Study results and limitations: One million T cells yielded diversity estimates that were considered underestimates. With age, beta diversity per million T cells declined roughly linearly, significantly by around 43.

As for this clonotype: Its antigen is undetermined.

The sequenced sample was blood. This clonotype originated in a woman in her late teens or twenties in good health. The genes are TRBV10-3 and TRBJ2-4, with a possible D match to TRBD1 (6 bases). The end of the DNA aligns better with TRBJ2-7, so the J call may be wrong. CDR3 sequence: CAISELGGEQYF. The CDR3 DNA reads TGTGCCATCAGTGAGTTAGGGGGCGAGCAGTACTTC.